This entry features one T cell receptor (beta chain) sequence. Antigen unknown. This sample stems from a study of T cell responses to AZD1222 COVID-19 vaccine. General study results and limits: Repertoires were collected only later (after the peak T cell response had occurred). The donors showed a predominance of white British ancestry and of females, with possible underestimation of clonal diversity. Vaccine-associated CD4 TCRs ranged over spike, dominating at 160-218 and 743-854.

Whether given at about 4 or about 12 weeks, second doses were pooled. Sequencing used immunoSEQ multiplex PCR; TCRdb keeps in-frame clones, though not all of them. The repertoire holds about 140,000 clones, with around 91% as singletons. The CDR3 is made up of 14 amino acids. Germline CDR1 is DFQATT and CDR2 is SNEGSKA (reference sequence). Trimming stripped 3 bases from V and 15 bases from J, with 23 bases between. The chain couples TRBV20-1 to TRBJ1-4, with D unresolved. Source: peripheral blood, taken 28 days after the second AZD1222 dose. The TCR was taken from an adult who received the AZD1222 COVID-19 vaccine. CDR3 bases: TGCAGTGCTAGTGGGCCCGGTCGGATTGAAAGGTTGTTTTTT. This encodes CSASGPGRIERLFF.